Below, 20 T cell receptor beta chains from the same sample are listed, as sequenced in a study of blood T cell repertoires in COVID-19. Sequenced by immunoSEQ multiplex PCR; TCRdb stores in-frame clones only, minus some. Of fewer than 130,000 clones in the sample, approximately 90% were seen once. Sequencing input: peripheral blood. All receptors come from a human donor in a cohort sampled during active COVID-19.

V gene TRBV30 combines with J gene TRBJ1-4; weak D call: TRBD1 (6 bases). Trimming stripped 2 bases from V and 5 bases from J, with 12 bases between. The CDR3 is 14 residues long. Germline V gene lookup returns CDR1 GTSNPN and CDR2 SVGIG (reference sequence). This CDR3 reads CAWSKITGNEKLFF. CDR3 coding DNA: TGTGCCTGGAGTAAAATAACAGGGAATGAAAAACTGTTTTTT.

The chain is built from TRBV7-2 and TRBJ1-1, with a weak D call TRBD1 (6 bases). CDR1 SGHTA and CDR2 FQGNSA come from the germline V gene. The CDR3 is made up of 14 amino acids. V dropped 3 bases and J dropped 4 bases, with 12 bases sitting between them. The CDR3 here is CASSFTGMSTEAFF. CDR3 nucleotides: TGTGCCAGCAGCTTTACAGGGATGAGCACTGAAGCTTTCTTT.

This chain connects TRBV4-3 to TRBJ2-1; 9 bases are shared with TRBD2. Germline lookup yields CDR1 LGHNA and CDR2 YSLEER. The CDR3 is 16 residues long. V shed 0 bases, J shed 7 bases, and the junction held 7 bases outside the gene matches. The CDR3 sequence: CASSQELAGGPNEQFF. The CDR3, as DNA: TGCGCCAGCAGCCAAGAATTGGCGGGAGGGCCAAATGAGCAGTTCTTC.

The rearrangement links TRBV7-9 to TRBJ2-6; D unclear. With 8 bases removed from V and 3 bases from J, the gap between germline ends came to 11 bases. This CDR3 has 14 amino acids. The germline V gene has CDR1 SEHNR and CDR2 FQNEAQ (reference sequence). CDR3 sequence reads: CASPPTGGANVLTF. The DNA for the CDR3 is TGTGCCAGCCCCCCCACGGGTGGGGCCAACGTCCTGACTTTC.

This chain uses TRBV5-5 with TRBJ1-1; D not certain. Germline values: CDR1 SGHKS, CDR2 YYEKEE (reference sequence). Trimming removed 2 bases from V and 0 bases from J, with 5 bases in between. The CDR3 has 13 amino acids. This CDR3 reads CASSFPLNTEAFF. CDR3 coding DNA: TGTGCCAGCAGCTTTCCATTGAACACTGAAGCTTTCTTT.

The V call is TRBV7-2, the J call TRBJ1-5; the D gene is possibly TRBD1 (6 bases). The CDR3 runs 15 residues. The V gene lost 1 base and the J gene lost 6 bases, with 13 bases spanning the gap. Per the germline V gene, CDR1 is SGHTA and CDR2 is FQGNSA. CDR3 in DNA: TGTGCCAGCAGCTTAGGATGGGGGCATGGTCAGCCCCAGCATTTT. The encoded protein is CASSLGWGHGQPQHF.

J is TRBJ2-2 and V is TRBV6-5; TRBD2 is a possible D gene (6 bases). The germline V gene encodes CDR1 MNHEY and CDR2 SVGAGI. CDR3 size: 14 residues. The V and J ends lost 5 bases and 5 bases respectively, with 12 bases between them. This CDR3 reads CASSPPGGTGELFF. CDR3 DNA: TGTGCCAGCAGTCCCCCCGGGGGTACCGGGGAGCTGTTTTTT.

The V call is TRBV28, the J call TRBJ1-2; D unclear. Germline CDR1 MDHEN, CDR2 SYDVKM. V was cut by 6 bases and J by 0 bases, with 11 bases left in between. This CDR3 spans 14 amino acids. Written as DNA, the CDR3 is TGTGCCAGCAGCACCCGGCAGGCTAACTATGGCTACACCTTC. This encodes CASSTRQANYGYTF.

This chain connects TRBV4-2 to TRBJ1-5; 7 bases line up with TRBD1. The germline V gene has CDR1 LGHNA and CDR2 YNFKEQ. The CDR3 is 16 amino acids. V trimming: 4 bases; J trimming: 0 bases; junction bases outside the gene matches: 6. The CDR3: CASSRGQDYSNQPQHF. Written as DNA, the CDR3 is TGTGCCAGCAGCCGCGGACAGGACTATAGCAATCAGCCCCAGCATTTT.

The gene calls are TRBV7-9 and TRBJ2-1; 10 bases agree with TRBD2. Germline lookup yields CDR1 SEHNR and CDR2 FQNEAQ (reference sequence). The CDR3 spans 15 residues. V lost 4 bases to trimming and J lost 2 bases; unmatched junction nucleotides: 2. As DNA, the CDR3 is TGTGCCAGCAGCTCGCTAGCGGGAGCCTACAATGAGCAGTTCTTC. Its translation: CASSSLAGAYNEQFF.

The chain couples TRBV27 to TRBJ1-6, with D uncertain. With 6 bases removed from V and 3 bases from J, the gap between germline ends came to 15 bases. This CDR3 has 16 amino acids. Germline V lookup: CDR1 MNHEY, CDR2 SMNVEV (reference sequence). The CDR3: CASSPITDSYNSPLHF. The CDR3 DNA follows: TGTGCCAGCAGCCCGATAACAGATAGCTATAATTCACCCCTCCACTTT.

This chain connects TRBV11-3 to TRBJ2-1; weak D call: TRBD1 (6 bases). The CDR3 consists of 15 residues. V was cut by 3 bases and J by 0 bases, with 9 bases left in between. CDR1 and CDR2 from the germline V gene are SGHNT and YENEEA. CDR3 sequence: CASSLGTSSYNEQFF. DNA of the CDR3: TGTGCCAGCAGCTTGGGGACAAGCTCCTACAATGAGCAGTTCTTC.

The chain is built from TRBV29-1 and TRBJ2-1; D gene unclear. The CDR3 has 14 amino acids. Trimming took 1 base from V and 4 from J, leaving 11 bases between them. Germline assignment: CDR1 SQVTM and CDR2 ANQGSEA. CDR3 protein: CSVEVASSYNEQFF. CDR3 nucleotides: TGCAGCGTTGAAGTAGCCTCCTCATACAATGAGCAGTTCTTC.

The chain has TRBV12-3 or TRBV12-4 and TRBJ1-6; D ambiguous. Trimming pared 4 bases from V and 8 bases from J, leaving 9 bases between. CDR3 size: 13 residues. CDR3 loop: CASSSYTDSPLHF. The CDR3 region has the DNA TGTGCCAGCAGTTCATACACAGATTCACCCCTCCACTTT.

The chain uses TRBV4-3 and TRBJ1-4; 7 positions agree with TRBD1. The CDR3 has 15 amino acids. The V gene end was trimmed by 0 bases and the J gene end by 10 bases; junction bases not matched to a gene: 8. CDR1 is LGHNA, CDR2 YSLEER, per germline. This CDR3 is CASSQEGQDLGKLFF. CDR3 sequence (DNA): TGCGCCAGCAGCCAAGAAGGACAGGATTTGGGAAAACTGTTTTTT.

The CDR3 loop is CASSHSLVDVTDTQYF. Written as DNA, the CDR3 is TGTGCCAGCAGCCATTCACTAGTAGACGTCACAGATACGCAGTATTTT. V is TRBV3-1 (or the pseudogene TRBV3-2) and J is TRBJ2-3, with a possible D match to TRBD2 (5 bases). CDR3 size: 16 residues. V gave up 3 bases and J gave up 2 bases, with 15 bases separating them. Germline V gene lookup returns CDR1 LGHDT and CDR2 YNNKEL (reference sequence).

By share, this clone counts as medium-sized. This rearrangement joins TRBV4-1 to TRBJ2-3; tentatively, D is TRBD1 (6 bases). Looked up from germline, CDR1 is MGHRA and CDR2 is YSYEKL. V shed 4 bases and J shed 6 bases, with 17 bases lying between them. There are 15 residues in the CDR3. The CDR3 loop reads CASSLGTTSWDTQYF. In DNA form, the CDR3 reads TGCGCCAGCAGCCTCGGGACAACCAGTTGGGATACGCAGTATTTT.

The gene calls are TRBV9 and TRBJ1-5; 7 bases are a match to TRBD1. The CDR3 has 14 residues. Trimming cost V 4 bases and J 7 bases; bases outside gene matches: 8. Germline V lookup: CDR1 SGDLS, CDR2 YYNGEE. The CDR3 loop reads CASSPWTGGQPQHF. DNA for the CDR3: TGTGCCAGCAGCCCTTGGACAGGAGGACAGCCCCAGCATTTT. Full variable domain (outside the CDR3, taken from reference TRBV9 and TRBJ1-5): DSGVTQTPKHLITATGQRVTLRCSPRSGDLSVYWYQQSLDQGLQFLIQYYNGEERAKGNILERFSAQQFPDLHSELNLSSLELGDSALYFCASSPWTGGQPQHFGDGTRLSIL.

This clone was observed a handful of times. This chain connects TRBV7-9 to TRBJ1-2; D is perhaps TRBD1 (5 bases). The CDR3 sequence is 12 residues long. V was cut by 5 bases and J by 4 bases, with 8 bases left in between. Per germline, CDR1 SEHNR and CDR2 FQNEAQ (reference sequence). The CDR3 loop is CASSADSYGYTF. The CDR3 region has the DNA TGTGCCAGCAGCGCCGACAGCTATGGCTACACCTTC.

The gene calls are TRBV6-5 and TRBJ1-2, with unresolved D. Looked up from germline, CDR1 is MNHEY and CDR2 is SVGAGI. Trimming cost V 6 bases and J 5 bases, with 16 bases left between them. This CDR3 is 14 amino acids long. CDR3 bases: TGTGCCAGCAGCTCCACCCGGGGAGGGTATGGCTACACCTTC. This gives the protein CASSSTRGGYGYTF.